This T cell receptor beta chain was retrieved from a study of beta chain features in type 1 diabetes. The wider study: Cell yields, gender and age were similar in healthy donors and patients. Summed over all samples, the examined sorted cells came to 100 million to 130 million. Study findings and constraints: Researchers reported that naive, central memory and Treg TCRB repertoires appeared more similar in patients than in healthy donors. TCRB CDR3s were moderately but significantly shorter in Type 1 diabetes patients in all four CD4+ subsets. Any HLA effect on TCRB rearrangement was left unresolved by small sub-analyses.

This clone was counted a few times. Its matching antigen is unknown. Expressed TCRB transcripts were sequenced, since all the RNA that had been isolated was reverse transcribed. The assay was immunoSEQ multiplex PCR, and TCRdb's table has in-frame clones only and misses some. The repertoire holds hundreds of thousands of clones, over 13% seen once, with just under 0.04% in the top ten. The CDR3 extends over 13 amino acids. Per germline, CDR1 MNHEY and CDR2 SVGAGI. V was pared by 0 bases and J by 6 bases, with 8 bases between. This TCR derives from a young man with type 1 diabetes. J is TRBJ2-5 and V is TRBV6-5; no clear D gene. The sequenced sample consisted of naive CD4+ T cells from blood. CDR3 sequence reads: CASSYSSRQTQYF. The DNA of the CDR3 is TGTGCCAGCAGTTACTCTTCCAGGCAGACCCAGTACTTC.